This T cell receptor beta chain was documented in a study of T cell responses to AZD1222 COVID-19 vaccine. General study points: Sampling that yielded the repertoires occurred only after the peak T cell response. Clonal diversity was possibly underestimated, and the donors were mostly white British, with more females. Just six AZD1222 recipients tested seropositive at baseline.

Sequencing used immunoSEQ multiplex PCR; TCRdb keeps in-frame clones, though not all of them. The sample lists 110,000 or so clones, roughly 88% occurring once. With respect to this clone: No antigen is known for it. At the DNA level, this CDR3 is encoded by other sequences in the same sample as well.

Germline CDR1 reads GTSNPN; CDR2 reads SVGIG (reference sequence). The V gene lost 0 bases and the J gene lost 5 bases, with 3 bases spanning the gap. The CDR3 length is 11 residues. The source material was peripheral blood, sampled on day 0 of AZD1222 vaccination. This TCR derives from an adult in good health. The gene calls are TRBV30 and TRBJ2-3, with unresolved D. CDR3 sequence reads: CAWSVGDTQYF. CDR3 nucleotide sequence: TGTGCCTGGAGTGTGGGAGATACGCAGTATTTT.